Listed below are T cell receptor beta chains from one sample, sequenced in a study of T cells in Graves' hyperthyroidism and ophthalmopathy. TCRdb reprocessed the multiplex PCR reads via MiXCR and lists one record per CDR3 protein. The sample includes around 280,000 distinct CDR3 sequences, roughly an eighth of them seen just once. The specimen was blood. The source is a middle-aged woman with Graves' hyperthyroidism. CDR3s include the opening cysteine and the closing phenylalanine or tryptophan. The order of the fields is V gene, J gene, D gene, clone size, CDR3 protein, CDR3 DNA. A D gene is named only where the DNA matches it firmly. Part of the rows lack a size; the others show once, few, many or a class for expanded clones.

v_call: TRBV28; j_call: TRBJ1-3; d_call: TRBD1; clone_size: few; cdr3_aa: CARQGAGGNTIYF; cdr3_nt: TGTGCCAGACAGGGGGCAGGTGGAAACACCATATATTTT
v_call: TRBV5-8; j_call: TRBJ1-5; d_call: -; clone_size: many; cdr3_aa: CASSLQRGWDQPQHF; cdr3_nt: TGTGCCAGCAGCTTGCAAAGGGGTTGGGATCAGCCCCAGCATTTT
v_call: TRBV5-1; j_call: TRBJ1-2; d_call: TRBD1; clone_size: many; cdr3_aa: CASSYQGAVDSGYTF; cdr3_nt: TGCGCCAGCAGCTACCAGGGGGCGGTAGATTCTGGCTACACCTTC
v_call: TRBV20-1; j_call: TRBJ1-5; d_call: -; clone_size: many; cdr3_aa: CSASPDTYSNQPQHF; cdr3_nt: TGCAGTGCTAGCCCAGACACATATAGCAATCAGCCCCAGCATTTT
v_call: TRBV11-2; j_call: TRBJ2-5; d_call: -; clone_size: many; cdr3_aa: CASSLAGHLAYF; cdr3_nt: TGTGCCAGCAGCTTGGCGGGACATTTGGCGTACTTC
v_call: TRBV7-2; j_call: TRBJ2-5; d_call: -; clone_size: -; cdr3_aa: CAISESETAPETQYF; cdr3_nt: TGTGCCATCAGTGAGTCCGAGACAGCCCCAGAGACCCAGTACTTC
v_call: TRBV10-3; j_call: TRBJ1-5; d_call: -; clone_size: many; cdr3_aa: CAISDKGGQPQHF; cdr3_nt: TGTGCCATCAGTGATAAGGGCGGACAGCCCCAGCATTTT
v_call: TRBV2; j_call: TRBJ2-7; d_call: -; clone_size: many; cdr3_aa: CASSVAVGGGTLREQYF; cdr3_nt: TGTGCCAGCAGTGTTGCCGTAGGGGGTGGGACTCTACGAGAGCAGTACTTC
v_call: TRBV24-1; j_call: TRBJ2-6; d_call: -; clone_size: few; cdr3_aa: CAASDHGGTGANVLTF; cdr3_nt: TGTGCCGCCAGTGATCACGGAGGGACTGGGGCCAACGTCCTGACTTTC
v_call: TRBV7-9; j_call: TRBJ1-2; d_call: -; clone_size: few; cdr3_aa: CASSLMQGGSGYTF; cdr3_nt: TGTGCCAGCAGCTTAATGCAGGGCGGGAGCGGCTACACCTTC
v_call: TRBV12-3/TRBV12-4; j_call: TRBJ2-3; d_call: TRBD1; clone_size: many; cdr3_aa: CASSQGASNTDTQYF; cdr3_nt: TGTGCCAGCAGTCAGGGGGCCTCTAACACAGATACGCAGTATTTT
v_call: TRBV29-1; j_call: TRBJ2-4; d_call: TRBD2; clone_size: -; cdr3_aa: CSVDAGGNIQYF; cdr3_nt: TGCAGCGTTGATGCCGGGGGGAACATTCAGTACTTC
v_call: TRBV6-1; j_call: TRBJ1-1; d_call: TRBD1; clone_size: many; cdr3_aa: CASSDSTGGNTEAFF; cdr3_nt: TGTGCCAGCAGTGACTCTACAGGGGGCAACACTGAAGCTTTCTTT
v_call: TRBV29-1; j_call: TRBJ2-3; d_call: TRBD1; clone_size: many; cdr3_aa: CSSARGQTDTQYF; cdr3_nt: TGCAGCTCAGCACGGGGACAGACAGATACGCAGTATTTT
v_call: TRBV5-6; j_call: TRBJ1-1; d_call: -; clone_size: many; cdr3_aa: CASSLSRGRGGAFF; cdr3_nt: TGTGCCAGCAGCTTGAGTCGGGGCAGGGGAGGCGCTTTCTTT
v_call: TRBV6-1; j_call: TRBJ1-6; d_call: -; clone_size: many; cdr3_aa: CASSEEIGVGNSPLHF; cdr3_nt: TGTGCCAGCAGTGAAGAGATCGGGGTAGGGAATTCACCCCTCCACTTT
v_call: TRBV6-1; j_call: TRBJ1-2; d_call: -; clone_size: many; cdr3_aa: CASSGPGYGYTF; cdr3_nt: TGTGCCAGCAGCGGGCCGGGGTATGGCTACACCTTC
v_call: TRBV11-3; j_call: TRBJ1-2; d_call: -; clone_size: many; cdr3_aa: CASSADMTYGYTF; cdr3_nt: TGTGCCAGCAGCGCCGACATGACCTATGGCTACACCTTC
v_call: TRBV20-1; j_call: TRBJ2-3; d_call: -; clone_size: many; cdr3_aa: CSANRLDQTQYF; cdr3_nt: TGCAGTGCGAACCGACTAGATCAAACGCAGTATTTT
v_call: TRBV6-2/TRBV6-3; j_call: TRBJ2-2; d_call: -; clone_size: -; cdr3_aa: CASSPEWGVHTGELFF; cdr3_nt: TGTGCCAGCAGCCCTGAGTGGGGTGTGCACACCGGGGAGCTGTTTTTT
v_call: TRBV7-2; j_call: TRBJ2-7; d_call: TRBD1; clone_size: many; cdr3_aa: CASSGQGHYEQYF; cdr3_nt: TGTGCCAGCAGCGGACAGGGCCACTACGAGCAGTACTTC
v_call: TRBV10-3; j_call: TRBJ1-4; d_call: TRBD1; clone_size: -; cdr3_aa: CAITGQGAANEKLFF; cdr3_nt: TGTGCCATCACCGGACAGGGGGCGGCTAATGAAAAACTGTTTTTT